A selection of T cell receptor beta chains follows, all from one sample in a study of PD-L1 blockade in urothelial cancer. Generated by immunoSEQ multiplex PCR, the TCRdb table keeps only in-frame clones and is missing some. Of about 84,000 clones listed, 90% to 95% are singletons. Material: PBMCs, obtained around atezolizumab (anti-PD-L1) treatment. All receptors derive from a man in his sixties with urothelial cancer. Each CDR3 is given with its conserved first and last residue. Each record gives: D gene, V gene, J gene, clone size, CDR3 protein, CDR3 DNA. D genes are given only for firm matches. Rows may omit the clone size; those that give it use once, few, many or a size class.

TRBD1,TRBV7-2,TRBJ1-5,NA,CASGDRAGQPQHF,TGTGCCAGCGGCGACAGGGCTGGTCAGCCCCAGCATTTT
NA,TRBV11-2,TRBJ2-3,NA,CASSPTRLDTQYF,TGTGCCAGCAGCCCTACTAGGCTGGATACGCAGTATTTT
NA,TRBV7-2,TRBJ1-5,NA,CASSLVFSEPQHF,TGTGCCAGCAGCTTAGTTTTTTCGGAGCCCCAGCATTTT
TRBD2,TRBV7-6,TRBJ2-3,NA,CASSLVASGRIRTDTQYF,TGTGCCAGCAGCTTAGTAGCTAGCGGCCGGATCCGCACAGATACGCAGTATTTT
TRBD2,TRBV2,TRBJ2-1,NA,CASLEGGGATNEQFF,TGTGCCAGCCTCGAGGGCGGGGGGGCCACCAATGAGCAGTTCTTC
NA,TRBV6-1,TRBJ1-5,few,CASSELTGINQPQHF,TGTGCCAGCAGTGAACTTACAGGGATCAATCAGCCCCAGCATTTT
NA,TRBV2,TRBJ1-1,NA,CASTAQGNTEAFF,TGTGCCAGCACTGCACAGGGGAACACTGAAGCTTTCTTT
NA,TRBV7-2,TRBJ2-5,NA,CASSLPSGYQETQYF,TGTGCCAGCAGCTTACCCTCGGGGTACCAAGAGACCCAGTACTTC
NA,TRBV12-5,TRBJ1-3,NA,CASGADFGNTIYF,TGTGCTAGTGGGGCAGATTTTGGAAACACCATATATTTT
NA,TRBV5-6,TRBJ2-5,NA,CASSLAEYQETQYF,TGTGCCAGCAGCTTGGCGGAGTACCAAGAGACCCAGTACTTC
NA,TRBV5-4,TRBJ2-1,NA,CASSGQGNDEQFF,TGTGCCAGCAGCGGCCAGGGGAACGATGAGCAGTTCTTC
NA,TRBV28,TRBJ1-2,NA,CASSLSRAGSYGYTF,TGTGCCAGCAGTTTAAGTCGAGCAGGCTCCTATGGCTACACCTTC
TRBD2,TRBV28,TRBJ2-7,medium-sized,CATGGINYEQYF,TGTGCCACCGGGGGGATTAACTACGAGCAGTACTTC
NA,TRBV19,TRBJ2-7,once,CASRLIGGDDEQYF,TGTGCCAGTAGGCTGATAGGGGGGGACGACGAGCAGTACTTC
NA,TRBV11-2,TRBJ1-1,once,CASSLEEGWNTEAFF,TGTGCCAGCAGCTTAGAGGAGGGTTGGAACACTGAAGCTTTCTTT
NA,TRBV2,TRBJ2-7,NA,CASKGDGLYEQYF,TGTGCCAGCAAGGGGGACGGCCTCTACGAGCAGTACTTC
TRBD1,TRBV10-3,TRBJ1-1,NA,CAIRRTGTDTEAFF,TGTGCCATCAGACGGACAGGGACGGACACTGAAGCTTTCTTT
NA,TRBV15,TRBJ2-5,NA,CATSSRQETQYF,TGTGCCACCAGCAGTAGACAAGAGACCCAGTACTTC
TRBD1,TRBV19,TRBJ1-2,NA,CASSMDRGRSGYGYTF,TGTGCCAGTAGTATGGACAGGGGAAGATCTGGCTATGGCTACACCTTC
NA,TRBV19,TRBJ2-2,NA,CASKTGEAGELFF,TGTGCCAGTAAAACGGGGGAGGCCGGGGAGCTGTTTTTT
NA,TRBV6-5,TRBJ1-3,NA,CASSLDSRSGNTIYF,TGTGCCAGCAGTCTAGACTCCCGCTCTGGAAACACCATATATTTT
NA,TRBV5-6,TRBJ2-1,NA,CASSLAGNRNEQFF,TGTGCCAGCAGCTTGGCGGGGAACCGGAATGAGCAGTTCTTC
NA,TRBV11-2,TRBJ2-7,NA,CASSLGSPPGYEQYF,TGTGCCAGCAGCTTAGGGTCCCCGCCGGGGTACGAGCAGTACTTC
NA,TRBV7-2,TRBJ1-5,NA,CASSLGSFYSNQPQHF,TGTGCCAGCAGCTTAGGGAGCTTCTATAGCAATCAGCCCCAGCATTTT
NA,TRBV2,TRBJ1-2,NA,CAARQEANYGYTF,TGTGCCGCCCGACAGGAGGCTAACTATGGCTACACCTTC
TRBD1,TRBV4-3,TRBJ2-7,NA,CASSQEAGQVFYYEQYF,TGCGCCAGCAGCCAAGAGGCGGGACAGGTCTTCTACTACGAGCAGTACTTC
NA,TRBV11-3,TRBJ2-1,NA,CASSERQVYSYNEQFF,TGTGCCAGCAGCGAAAGACAGGTCTACTCCTACAATGAGCAGTTCTTC
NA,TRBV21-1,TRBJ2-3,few,CASSKVVFGGSDTQYF,TGTGCCAGCAGCAAGGTAGTTTTCGGGGGTTCAGATACGCAGTATTTT
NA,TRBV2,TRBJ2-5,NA,CASSESFRQLGETQYF,TGTGCCAGCAGTGAATCGTTCAGGCAGTTGGGCGAGACCCAGTACTTC
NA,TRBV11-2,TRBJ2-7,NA,CASSHEVPTEQYF,TGTGCCAGCAGCCACGAGGTGCCAACCGAGCAGTACTTC
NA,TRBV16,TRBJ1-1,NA,CASSPGWNTEAFF,TGTGCCAGCAGCCCAGGGTGGAACACTGAAGCTTTCTTT
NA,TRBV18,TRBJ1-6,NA,CASSPITRNNSPLHF,TGTGCCAGCTCACCCATTACTAGGAATAATTCACCCCTCCACTTT
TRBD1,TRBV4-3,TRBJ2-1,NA,CASSTGQGDNEQFF,TGCGCCAGCAGTACGGGACAGGGAGACAATGAGCAGTTCTTC
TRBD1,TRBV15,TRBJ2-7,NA,CATSLARDSYYEQYF,TGTGCCACCAGTTTGGCCCGGGACAGCTACTACGAGCAGTACTTC
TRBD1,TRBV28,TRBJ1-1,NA,CASSLLGTDLEAFF,TGTGCCAGCTCCCTTCTGGGGACAGATCTTGAAGCTTTCTTT
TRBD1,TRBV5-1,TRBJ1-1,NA,CASSSGQFFPEAFF,TGCGCCAGCAGCTCGGGACAGTTTTTCCCTGAAGCTTTCTTT
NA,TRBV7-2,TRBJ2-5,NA,CASSLALFGLEQETQYF,TGTGCCAGCAGCTTAGCGCTCTTTGGACTGGAACAAGAGACCCAGTACTTC
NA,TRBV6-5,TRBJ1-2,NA,CASTTDRTYGYTF,TGTGCCAGCACCACCGACAGAACCTATGGCTACACCTTC
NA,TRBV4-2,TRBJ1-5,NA,CASSQEVQGQPQHF,TGTGCCAGCAGCCAAGAGGTACAGGGCCAGCCCCAGCATTTT
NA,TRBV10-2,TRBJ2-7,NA,CASRLSDGYEQYF,TGCGCCAGCAGGCTTAGCGACGGCTACGAGCAGTACTTC
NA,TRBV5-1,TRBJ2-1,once,CASSLTSPYEQFF,TGCGCCAGCAGCTTGACTTCCCCTTATGAGCAGTTCTTC
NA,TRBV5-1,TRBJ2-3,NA,CASSSPVEQLSTDTQYF,TGCGCCAGCAGCTCGCCCGTCGAACAGCTTAGCACAGATACGCAGTATTTT
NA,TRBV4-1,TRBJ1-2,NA,CASSPRPGDGYTF,TGCGCCAGCAGCCCACGTCCGGGGGATGGCTACACCTTC
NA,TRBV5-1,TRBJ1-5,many,CASSLTGKKPQHF,TGCGCCAGCAGCTTGACAGGGAAGAAGCCCCAGCATTTT
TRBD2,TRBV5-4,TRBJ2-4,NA,CASSLSSGRQNIQYF,TGTGCCAGCAGCTTGAGTAGCGGGAGACAAAACATTCAGTACTTC
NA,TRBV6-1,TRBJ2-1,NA,CASSVSYNGQFF,TGTGCCAGCAGCGTATCATACAATGGGCAGTTCTTC
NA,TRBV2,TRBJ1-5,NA,CASRTGLSNQPQHF,TGTGCCAGCAGAACAGGGCTGAGCAATCAGCCCCAGCATTTT
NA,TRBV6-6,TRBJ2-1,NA,CASTTRGGIDEQFF,TGTGCCAGCACCACGAGGGGGGGGATCGATGAGCAGTTCTTC